Presented here are 10 T cell receptor beta chains from one specimen sequenced in a study of blood T cells in healthy people across ages. Sample-barcoded 5' priming and a J-beta primer mix drove a second PCR of about 7 to 11 cycles. TCRdb re-derived calls from the 5' RACE reads in MiXCR, one entry per CDR3 protein. The table lists 1.4 million or so distinct CDR3 sequences, 35% to 45% of them singletons. Sequenced sample: blood. Receptor source: a young woman in good health.

In this sample, this clonotype turned up a few times. This chain links TRBV6-2 or TRBV6-3 with TRBJ2-3, with 9 bases lining up with TRBD2. The CDR3 is 14 residues long. In germline, CDR1 is MNHEY, CDR2 SVGEGT. The V segment lost 6 bases and the J segment 3 bases; nucleotides outside the gene matches: 4. The CDR3 nucleotides read TGTGCCAGCAGAATCGGACTAGCGACAGATACGCAGTATTTT. Translated, it gives CASRIGLATDTQYF.

This chain joins TRBV20-1 and TRBJ1-2; 8 nucleotides align to TRBD1. The germline V gene has CDR1 DFQATT and CDR2 SNEGSKA (reference sequence). Trimming took 3 bases from V and 4 from J; bases not matched to a gene: 7. The CDR3 is made up of 14 amino acids. CDR3 sequence reads: CSASISGGPYGYTF. The CDR3 region has the DNA TGCAGTGCTAGTATTTCAGGGGGCCCCTATGGCTACACCTTC.

The rearrangement joins TRBV10-3 to TRBJ2-7, with 9 positions matching TRBD1. The CDR3 length is 16 residues. Germline V gives CDR1 ENHRY, CDR2 SYGVKD. V lost 0 bases, J lost 0 bases, and 3 bases stayed unmatched. The CDR3 loop reads CAISESGDRVSYEQYF. The DNA for the CDR3 is TGTGCCATCAGTGAGTCGGGGGACAGGGTCTCCTACGAGCAGTACTTC.

The rearrangement uses TRBV20-1 and TRBJ2-3, with 10 bases that match TRBD2. The CDR3 is made up of 15 amino acids. J lost 2 bases, V lost 5 bases, and 7 bases had no gene match. CDR1 DFQATT and CDR2 SNEGSKA come from the germline V gene (reference sequence). The CDR3, as DNA: TGCAGTGCTGGTCGGACTAGCGGATACACAGATACGCAGTATTTT. Protein: CSAGRTSGYTDTQYF.

This clonotype was observed once. The gene calls are TRBV5-6 and TRBJ1-2; D is unresolved. Germline-derived CDR1 and CDR2 are SGHDT and YYEEEE. Trimming took 2 bases from V and 4 from J, leaving 12 bases between them. The CDR3 contains 14 residues. Here the CDR3 reads CASSFVGKTYGYTF. DNA for the CDR3: TGTGCCAGCAGCTTCGTAGGGAAGACCTATGGCTACACCTTC.

This clonotype was observed a handful of times. The chain carries TRBV20-1 and TRBJ2-7; D possibly uses TRBD1 or TRBD2 (5 bases each). Trimming took off 5 bases at V and 2 bases at J, with 10 bases between the two ends. CDR1 is DFQATT and CDR2 is SNEGSKA in the germline V gene (reference sequence). The CDR3 spans 12 residues. The CDR3 DNA sequence: TGCAGTGCTCCCGGGACCGCCTACGAGCAGTACTTC. Translated: CSAPGTAYEQYF.

This chain links TRBV6-5 with TRBJ2-5, with TRBD2 matching 12 bases. The J call may be in error: the DNA end matches TRBJ2-7 better. The CDR3 is 13 amino acids. Germline assignment: CDR1 MNHEY and CDR2 SVGAGI. CDR3 residues: CASTRLAGDEQYF. The DNA for the CDR3 is TGTGCCAGCACCAGACTAGCGGGGGACGAGCAGTACTTC.

The DNA for the CDR3 is TGTGCCAGCAGTTTATGGCTAGCGGGGGATTCCTCATACAATGAGCAGTTCTTC. Translated: CASSLWLAGDSSYNEQFF. The chain recombines TRBV27 with TRBJ2-1, with TRBD2 identical over 10 bases. The germline CDR1 and CDR2 sequences are MNHEY and SMNVEV (reference sequence). The CDR3 totals 18 residues. After removal of 1 base from V and 4 bases from J, the junction contained 10 bases not matched to a gene.

Only a few counts were recorded for this clonotype. This sequence joins TRBV28 and TRBJ2-7, with 7 bases aligning to TRBD1. Germline-derived CDR1 and CDR2 are MDHEN and SYDVKM. This CDR3 contains 14 residues. J gave up 0 bases and V 6 bases, and 5 bases lay outside the gene matches. Written as DNA, the CDR3 is TGTGCCAGCAGCTCAGGGGGTGTCTCCTACGAGCAGTACTTC. Translating gives CASSSGGVSYEQYF.

This chain uses TRBV3-1 with TRBJ2-1, with a tentative D call TRBD1 (5 bases). This CDR3 has 13 residues. Deletions cut 1 base from V and 9 bases from J, with 10 bases between. CDR1 and CDR2 from the germline V gene are LGHDT and YNNKEL (reference sequence). The CDR3 nucleotides are TGTGCCAGCAGCCAAGGGAACCAGGGTGAGCAGTTCTTC. It codes for CASSQGNQGEQFF.